The T cell receptor beta chain described here comes from a study of T cell responses to AZD1222 COVID-19 vaccine. Points from the study as a whole: It was only after the peak T cell response that any repertoires were sampled. Increases in Spike-specific TCR breadth and depth were seen after two AZD1222 doses. Most donors were white British, females outnumbered males, and clonal diversity was possibly underestimated. Unmutated variant regions reportedly attract nearly half of all spike-specific TCRs.

Data came from immunoSEQ multiplex PCR; TCRdb stores just in-frame clones and leaves some out. Here the sample spans about 78,000 clones, 87% being singletons. For this clone: Its cognate antigen is unknown.

The CDR3 is 11 amino acids. The V and J ends lost 4 bases and 11 bases respectively, with 9 bases between them. CDR1 is MGHRA and CDR2 is YSYEKL in the germline V gene. The TCR originated in an adult in good health. This specimen was peripheral blood, taken on day 0 of AZD1222 vaccination. This chain uses TRBV4-1 with TRBJ1-5, with D unresolved. CDR3 bases: TGCGCCAGCAGCCCTCCCGAGGCCCAGCATTTT. This gives the protein CASSPPEAQHF.